Listed here is a single T cell receptor beta chain. Its specificity is unknown. These data are taken from a study of cytomegalovirus exposure and HLA in healthy donors. The study's findings and limits: A few CMV-associated chains were confirmed in vitro to be specific for CMV antigens.

Primers: 60 Vbeta forward and 13 Jbeta reverse. TCRdb keeps only in-frame clones here, not all; method: immunoSEQ multiplex PCR. In the table there are some 120,000 clones, 70% to 80% of which are singletons. This CDR3 spans 17 amino acids. Trimming took 0 bases from V and 5 from J; bases not matched to a gene: 6. Germline V lookup: CDR1 SGHDT, CDR2 YYEEEE. The specimen sequenced was PBMCs. The sequence was collected from a human donor in good health. The chain carries TRBV5-6 and TRBJ2-7, with 15 bases that match TRBD2. CDR3: CASSLAGLAGGVDEQYF. The DNA for the CDR3 is TGTGCCAGCAGCTTGGCCGGACTAGCGGGAGGGGTGGACGAGCAGTACTTC.